These 16 T cell receptor beta chains were all obtained from the same sample, sequenced in a study of T cell repertoires in cytomegalovirus infection (dated by TCRdb to between 2018 and 2021). Sequencing was carried out with an Illumina HiSeq 1500. TCRdb passed the public sequencing reads through fastp at Q25 and MiXCR, retaining productive beta sequences. Rows with a matching CDR3 protein are joined into one entry that keeps the most common DNA and genes. The sample yields 750,000 to 900,000 distinct CDR3 sequences; approximately 32% were counted once. The ten largest make up 10% to 15% of the sample. This specimen's treatment or condition label, per the study, means: in vitro stimulation with specific CMV peptide epitopes to enrich CMV-specific T cells. The antigens these receptors bind are not known. The starting material was cultured CD8+ T cells from PBMCs, obtained from culture after CMV antigen stimulation. These receptors all stem from a human donor in good health (CMV status not recorded). Some clones in this sample may be carry-over from other donors' samples.

This clonotype was found a few times. This sequence joins TRBV6-2 or TRBV6-3 and TRBJ2-1; tentative D call: TRBD1 (6 bases). The ends were cut back, 8 bases at V and 0 bases at J, with 26 bases in the middle. CDR1 is MNHEY, CDR2 SVGEGT, per germline. The length of the CDR3 is 19 residues. The CDR3 here is CASAFPRIGLGGSYNEQFF. Here the CDR3 DNA reads TGTGCCAGCGCTTTCCCCCGCATTGGTCTAGGGGGCTCCTACAATGAGCAGTTCTTC.

The table lists this clonotype with many counts. The V call is TRBV7-2, the J call TRBJ2-4; 9 nucleotides align to TRBD2. This CDR3 is 15 amino acids long. Germline loops: CDR1 SGHTA, CDR2 FQGNSA. V lost 4 bases to trimming and J lost 0 bases; unmatched junction nucleotides: 1. CDR3 sequence: CASSYSGGAKNIQYF. The CDR3 coding sequence is TGTGCCAGCAGCTATAGCGGGGGAGCCAAAAACATTCAGTACTTC.

This clonotype was seen only a few times. The V call is TRBV10-3, the J call TRBJ2-2; 14 bases line up with TRBD2. The CDR3 has 19 amino acids. Germline V gene data show CDR1 as ENHRY and CDR2 as SYGVKD. The junction had 16 bases not matched to a gene; V was cut back by 6 bases and J by 7 bases. Written as DNA, the CDR3 is TGTGCCATCAGAGTTACAGGCCGGACTAGCGGGGGGCCGAACGGGGAGCTGTTTTTT. It yields the protein CAIRVTGRTSGGPNGELFF.

This clonotype appeared a few times. The chain links TRBV27 to TRBJ2-7, with TRBD1 matching 11 bases. Germline assignment: CDR1 MNHEY and CDR2 SMNVEV (reference sequence). This CDR3 has 19 residues. J lost 1 base, V lost 6 bases, and 17 bases had no gene match. In DNA, the CDR3 is TGTGCCAGCAGCCCTACCGGGACAGGGGGATCTGAGCCTTCCTACGAGCAGTACGTC. Translated, it gives CASSPTGTGGSEPSYEQYV.

This clonotype was seen repeatedly, ten times or more. The rearrangement links TRBV7-6 to TRBJ2-5; TRBD2 aligns across 11 bases. The CDR3 length is 16 residues. J lost 5 bases, V lost 0 bases, and 5 bases had no gene match. Looked up from germline, CDR1 is SGHVS and CDR2 is FNYEAQ. CDR3 bases: TGTGCCAGCAGCTTAGCGAATAGCGGGGGGGCGGAGACCCAGTACTTC. It translates to CASSLANSGGAETQYF.

V is TRBV10-2 and J is TRBJ1-1; no definite D call. This CDR3 is 14 amino acids long. Germline V gene lookup returns CDR1 WSHSY and CDR2 SAAADI. Trimming stripped 3 bases from V and 3 bases from J, with 11 bases between. This CDR3 is CASSETISYTEAFF. DNA of the CDR3: TGCGCCAGCAGTGAAACAATAAGCTACACTGAAGCTTTCTTT.

This clonotype has more than one count but fewer than ten. V and J are TRBV4-3 and TRBJ1-1; D gene uncertain. Trimming shortened V by 3 bases and J by 7 bases, and 12 bases separated the two germline ends. This CDR3 region has 13 residues. Looked up from germline, CDR1 is LGHNA and CDR2 is YSLEER. The CDR3 is CASSHGPGNEAFF. CDR3 nucleotide sequence: TGCGCCAGCAGCCACGGACCGGGGAATGAAGCTTTCTTT.

The chain has TRBV6-5 and TRBJ1-6; a weak D match, TRBD1 (5 bases). This CDR3 contains 17 residues. Germline V gene sequence: CDR1 MNHEY, CDR2 SVGAGI. V shed 0 bases and J shed 5 bases, with 14 bases lying between them. Here the CDR3 DNA reads TGTGCCAGCAGTTACTCGTTTCCGGACAATAATAATTCACCCCTCCACTTT. Protein sequence: CASSYSFPDNNNSPLHF.

This clonotype came up once. The J gene is TRBJ1-2, the V gene TRBV20-1; 8 bases are a match to TRBD1. V was pared by 2 bases and J by 2 bases, with 1 base of the junction left unmatched. Germline V gene sequence: CDR1 DFQATT, CDR2 SNEGSKA (reference sequence). This CDR3 has 13 amino acids. CDR3 protein: CSARYRGNYGYTF. CDR3 coding DNA: TGCAGTGCTAGATACAGGGGGAACTATGGCTACACCTTC.

DNA for the CDR3: TGTGCCAGCAGCCGGGGGGCAGGGGAAATGAACACTGAAGCTTTCTTT. Protein sequence: CASSRGAGEMNTEAFF. This chain joins TRBV5-6 and TRBJ1-1; D might be TRBD1 (6 bases). The germline gives CDR1 SGHDT, CDR2 YYEEEE. V was clipped by 4 bases and J by 0 bases, with 16 bases between them. CDR3 length: 16 residues.

The V call is TRBV2, the J call TRBJ2-5; D is unclear. The CDR3 contains 13 residues. V lost 6 bases and J lost 1, with 9 bases in between. Germline V gene lookup returns CDR1 SNHLY and CDR2 FYNNEI. This chain's CDR3 is CASSGQTQETQYF. The CDR3 DNA sequence: TGTGCCAGCAGCGGTCAAACCCAAGAGACCCAGTACTTC.

In this sample, this clonotype turned up a few times. The chain employs TRBV2 and TRBJ1-1, with 8 bases lining up with TRBD1. Germline V gene data show CDR1 as SNHLY and CDR2 as FYNNEI. Unmatched junction bases numbered 6, after V lost 5 bases and J lost 4 bases. The CDR3 spans 14 residues. CDR3 region: CASSYPDRGTEAFF. The CDR3 DNA sequence: TGTGCCAGCAGTTACCCTGACAGGGGCACTGAAGCTTTCTTT.

This chain uses TRBV14 with TRBJ2-7; 8 nucleotides agree with TRBD1. The trim removed 0 bases at V and 3 bases at J, leaving 7 bases unmatched. Per germline, CDR1 SGHDN and CDR2 FVKESK. The CDR3 has 16 amino acids. CDR3 DNA: TGTGCCAGCAGCCAAGACGAACTTGGACAGGGCTACGAGCAGTACTTC. Protein sequence: CASSQDELGQGYEQYF.

There are a few counts of this clonotype. The V gene is TRBV6-2 or TRBV6-3, the J gene TRBJ2-1; D unresolved. Germline V gene sequence: CDR1 MNHEY, CDR2 SVGEGT. The CDR3 totals 16 residues. Trimming stripped 2 bases from V and 0 bases from J, with 11 bases between. This CDR3 reads CASSYLLTSSYNEQFF. The CDR3 nucleotides are TGTGCCAGCAGTTACCTCCTGACGAGCTCCTACAATGAGCAGTTCTTC.

The table lists this clonotype with a few counts. CDR3 bases: TGTGCCAGCATCCCGCCCCAGGGGACAGTCTATGGCTACACCTTC. This codes for CASIPPQGTVYGYTF. The chain joins TRBV7-9 to TRBJ1-2, with 7 nucleotides matching TRBD1. The CDR3 sequence is 15 residues long. The germline CDR1 and CDR2 sequences are SEHNR and FQNEAQ (reference sequence). Losses at the gene ends were 7 bases for V and 4 bases for J; bases not matched to a gene: 12.

This clonotype has ten or more counts. The CDR3 region is CASSLRRGDGSMNTEAFF. CDR3 nucleotides: TGTGCCAGCAGCTTAAGGCGCGGGGACGGAAGCATGAACACTGAAGCTTTCTTT. This chain joins TRBV7-6 and TRBJ1-1, with D possibly matching TRBD1 (5 bases). The germline V gene encodes CDR1 SGHVS and CDR2 FNYEAQ. V lost 2 bases, J lost 0 bases, and 19 bases lay in between. The CDR3 loop spans 18 amino acids.